This T cell receptor (beta chain) was captured by sequencing in a study of cytomegalovirus exposure and HLA in healthy donors. Whole-study results and caveats: Three chains tied to CMV proved CMV antigen-specific in vitro. The likely origin of a cluster of highly shared sequence variants was a sequencing artifact.

Researchers ran the PCR with 60 Vbeta and 13 Jbeta primers. Profiling relied on immunoSEQ multiplex PCR, and the TCRdb table lists in-frame clones only, not all of them. The sample includes around 150,000 clones, about four fifths of them seen just once. This CDR3 contains 17 residues. Germline V gene data show CDR1 as GTSNPN and CDR2 as SVGIG (reference sequence). V lost 0 bases to trimming and J lost 5 bases; unmatched junction nucleotides: 12. In the case of this clone: Its target is not known.

This TCR was recovered from a woman aged 45-65 years in good health and CMV-seronegative. This chain uses TRBV30 with TRBJ2-5, with 10 bases identical to TRBD1. Specimen: PBMCs. The CDR3 spells CAWSVITGTGAKETQYF. CDR3 bases: TGTGCCTGGAGTGTAATCACCGGGACAGGGGCGAAGGAGACCCAGTACTTC.